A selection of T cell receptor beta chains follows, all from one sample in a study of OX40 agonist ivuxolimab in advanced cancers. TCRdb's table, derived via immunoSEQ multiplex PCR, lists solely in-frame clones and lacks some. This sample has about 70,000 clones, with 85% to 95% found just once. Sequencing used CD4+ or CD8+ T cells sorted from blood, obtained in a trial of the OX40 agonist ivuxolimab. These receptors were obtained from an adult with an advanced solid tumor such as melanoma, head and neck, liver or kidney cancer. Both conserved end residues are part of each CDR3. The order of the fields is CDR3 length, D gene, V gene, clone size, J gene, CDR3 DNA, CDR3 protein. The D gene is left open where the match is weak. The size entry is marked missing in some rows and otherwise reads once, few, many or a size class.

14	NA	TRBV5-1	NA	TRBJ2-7	TGCGCCAGCAGCCTGGACAGAGATGCCTACGAGCAGTACTTC	CASSLDRDAYEQYF
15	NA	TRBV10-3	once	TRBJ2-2	TGTGCCATCAGTGAGTCGGCCGGAGACACCGGGGAGCTGTTTTTT	CAISESAGDTGELFF
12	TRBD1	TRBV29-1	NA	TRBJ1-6	TGCGTCGTGGGACAGGCTAATTCACCCCTCCACTTT	CVVGQANSPLHF
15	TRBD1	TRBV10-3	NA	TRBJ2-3	TGTGCCATCAGTGGACCGGGACAGGGTTCAGATACGCAGTATTTT	CAISGPGQGSDTQYF
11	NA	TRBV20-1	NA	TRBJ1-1	TGCAGTGCGGGAGGGGACGGTGAAGCTTTCTTT	CSAGGDGEAFF
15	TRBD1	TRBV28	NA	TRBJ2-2	TGTGCCAGCAGCGATAGGGACAGGGCGCACGGGGAGCTGTTTTTT	CASSDRDRAHGELFF
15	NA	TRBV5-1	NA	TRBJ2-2	TGCGCCAGCAGCTTGTCGAGTCCGAACACCGGGGAGCTGTTTTTT	CASSLSSPNTGELFF
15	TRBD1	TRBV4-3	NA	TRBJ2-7	TGCGCCAGCAGCCAAGCAACGGGACAGGGCTACGAGCAGTACTTC	CASSQATGQGYEQYF
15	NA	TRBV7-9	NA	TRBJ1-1	TGTGCCAGCAGCTTAGCGAGGGGGGCATACACTGAAGCTTTCTTT	CASSLARGAYTEAFF
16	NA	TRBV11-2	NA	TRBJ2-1	TGTGCCAGCAGCCATGCCGGGGAGGCTAGGCGCAATGAGCAGTTCTTC	CASSHAGEARRNEQFF
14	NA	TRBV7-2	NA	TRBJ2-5	TGTGCCAGCAGCTTATTCCAGCGGCAAGAGACCCAGTACTTC	CASSLFQRQETQYF
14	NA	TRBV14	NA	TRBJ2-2	TGTGCCAGCAGCCCCCGTATCAATTCGGGGGAGCTGTTTTTT	CASSPRINSGELFF
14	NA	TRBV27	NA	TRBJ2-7	TGTGCCAGCAGTTTATCGCGCAGGGGTTACGAGCAGTACTTC	CASSLSRRGYEQYF
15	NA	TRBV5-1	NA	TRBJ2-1	TGCGCCAGCAGCCCCAGTTCGGGAAACTACAATGAGCAGTTCTTC	CASSPSSGNYNEQFF
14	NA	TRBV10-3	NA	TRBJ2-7	TGTGCCATCAGCCCGGGCCAAAGATCTCCGGAGCAGTACTTC	CAISPGQRSPEQYF
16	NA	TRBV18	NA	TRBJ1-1	TGTGCCAGCTCACCAATGGGCGCAGGTGGAAACACTGAAGCTTTCTTT	CASSPMGAGGNTEAFF
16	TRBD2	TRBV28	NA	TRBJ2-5	TGTGCCAGCAGTTTCGGGACTAGCAGCCTCCAAGAGACCCAGTACTTC	CASSFGTSSLQETQYF
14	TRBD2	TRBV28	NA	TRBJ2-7	TGTGCCAGCAGTTTAACTAGCGGGAGTCCCGAGCAGTACTTC	CASSLTSGSPEQYF
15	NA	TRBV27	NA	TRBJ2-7	TGTGCCAGCAGTTTATCTCGGCTCCGTACCTACGAGCAGTACTTC	CASSLSRLRTYEQYF
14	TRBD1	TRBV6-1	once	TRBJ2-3	TGTGCCAGCCAACCCAGGGGGCTGACAGATACGCAGTATTTT	CASQPRGLTDTQYF
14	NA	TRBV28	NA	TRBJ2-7	TGTGCCAGCAGTTTTCAATCAGGGGGGTACGAGCAGTACTTC	CASSFQSGGYEQYF
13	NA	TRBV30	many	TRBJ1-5	TGTGCCTGGAGTCCCAGGGCCAATCAACCCCAGCATTTT	CAWSPRANQPQHF
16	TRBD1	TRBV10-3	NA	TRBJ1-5	TGTGCCATCAGTGAAAAGTGGGGACAGGGGGATCAGCCCCAGCATTTT	CAISEKWGQGDQPQHF
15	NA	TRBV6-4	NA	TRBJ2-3	TGTGCCAGCAGTCTAGGGGGTCTTAGCACAGATACGCAGTATTTT	CASSLGGLSTDTQYF
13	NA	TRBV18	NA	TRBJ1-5	TGTGCCAGCTCACCCGACAGTTTCGGAACCCAGCATTTT	CASSPDSFGTQHF
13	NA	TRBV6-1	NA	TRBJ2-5	TGTGCCAGCAGTGAACAGGGGTCAAAGACCCAGTACTTC	CASSEQGSKTQYF
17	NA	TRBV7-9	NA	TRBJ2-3	TGTGCCAGCAGCTTCCTAGGGGGGTACTCCGGCACAGATACGCAGTATTTT	CASSFLGGYSGTDTQYF
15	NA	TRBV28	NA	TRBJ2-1	TGTGCCAGCAGTCCTCACCGAACATTTGACAATGAGCAGTTCTTC	CASSPHRTFDNEQFF
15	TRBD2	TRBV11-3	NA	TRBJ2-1	TGTGCCAGCAGTCTGGGACTAACGACCTACAATGAGCAGTTCTTC	CASSLGLTTYNEQFF
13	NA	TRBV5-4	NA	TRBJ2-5	TGTGCCAGCAGCGCCGGACTATTGGAGACCCAGTACTTC	CASSAGLLETQYF
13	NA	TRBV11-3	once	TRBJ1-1	TGTGCCAGCAGCTTACAGGGGACCACTGAAGCTTTCTTT	CASSLQGTTEAFF
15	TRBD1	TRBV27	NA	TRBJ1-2	TGTGCCACCAAGGGACAGGGGGCGACTCGGAATGGCTACACCTTC	CATKGQGATRNGYTF
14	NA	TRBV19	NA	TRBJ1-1	TGTGCCAGTAGTATAGCTAGAGGTAACACTGAAGCTTTCTTT	CASSIARGNTEAFF
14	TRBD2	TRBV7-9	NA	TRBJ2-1	TGTGCCAGCAGCCCGGGCGGGAGTTACAATGAGCAGTTCTTC	CASSPGGSYNEQFF
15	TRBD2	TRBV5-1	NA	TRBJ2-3	TGCGCCAGTACCGAGCGGGAGGGGAGTACAGATACGCAGTATTTT	CASTEREGSTDTQYF
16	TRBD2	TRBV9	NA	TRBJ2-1	TGTGCCAGCAGCGCCGGACTAGCGGGATTCTACAATGAGCAGTTCTTC	CASSAGLAGFYNEQFF
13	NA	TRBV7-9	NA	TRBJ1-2	TGTGCCAGCAGCTTAGGGACAGCCTATGGCTACACCTTC	CASSLGTAYGYTF
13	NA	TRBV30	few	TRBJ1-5	TGTGCCTGGAGTACGGGGGGTGGTCAGCCCCAGCATTTT	CAWSTGGGQPQHF
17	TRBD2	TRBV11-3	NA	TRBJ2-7	TGTGCCAGCAGCTCCCGCCGAGCGGGGGGCTACTCCTACGAGCAGTACTTC	CASSSRRAGGYSYEQYF
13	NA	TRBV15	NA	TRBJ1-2	TGTGCCACCAGCAGAGAGGGAAACTATGGCTACACCTTC	CATSREGNYGYTF
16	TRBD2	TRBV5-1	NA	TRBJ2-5	TGCGCCAGCAGCCCCGTCCTAGCGGGAGGCCAAGAGACCCAGTACTTC	CASSPVLAGGQETQYF
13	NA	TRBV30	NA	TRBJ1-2	TGTGCCTGGAATGGAATGGGTAACTATGGCTACACCTTC	CAWNGMGNYGYTF
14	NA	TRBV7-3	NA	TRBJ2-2	TGTGCCAGCAGGGTCCAATCAAACGCCGGGGAGCTGTTTTTT	CASRVQSNAGELFF
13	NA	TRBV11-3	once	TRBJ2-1	TGTGCCAGCAGCGCCCAACGCAGCGTTGAGCAGTTCTTC	CASSAQRSVEQFF
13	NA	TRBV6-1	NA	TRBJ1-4	TGTGCCAGCATAGAGGGCGGTTATGAAAAACTGTTTTTT	CASIEGGYEKLFF
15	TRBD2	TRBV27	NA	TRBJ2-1	TGTGCCAGCAGTTTACTAGCGGCAGTATACAATGAGCAGTTCTTC	CASSLLAAVYNEQFF
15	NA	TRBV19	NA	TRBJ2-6	TGTGCCAGTAGTATACGACTCTCTGGGGCCAACGTCCTGACTTTC	CASSIRLSGANVLTF
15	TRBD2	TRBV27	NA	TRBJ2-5	TGTGCCAGCAGTTTAGGCGGGAGGGCCATTGAGACCCAGTACTTC	CASSLGGRAIETQYF